The 9 T cell receptor beta chains below come from one sample, sequenced in a study of blood T cells in healthy people across ages. A J-beta primer mix and a sample-barcoded 5' primer were used in a second PCR of about 7 to 12 cycles. MiXCR was run by TCRdb on the 5' RACE reads, yielding one entry per CDR3 protein. The data show 1.5 million to 2 million distinct CDR3 sequences, roughly 50% seen once. Sequenced: blood. The source is a woman aged 40 to 49 in good health.

The chain combines TRBV5-1 with TRBJ2-1; 9 bases align to TRBD1. The junction had 8 bases not matched to a gene; V was cut back by 3 bases and J by 7 bases. Germline-derived CDR1 and CDR2 are SGHRS and YFSETQ. This CDR3 comprises 15 residues. CDR3 residues: CASSSGQGSRNEQFF. In DNA form, the CDR3 reads TGCGCCAGCAGCTCTGGACAGGGGTCGCGGAATGAGCAGTTCTTC.

In nucleotides, the CDR3 is TGTGCCAGCAGCTTACGGGACAGGGGAACTTATAGCACAGATACGCAGTATTTT. Translation gives CASSLRDRGTYSTDTQYF. The chain is built from TRBV7-6 and TRBJ2-3; 10 bases map to TRBD1. Germline CDR1 SGHVS, CDR2 FNYEAQ. This CDR3 has 18 residues. Trimming cost V 2 bases and J 0 bases; bases outside gene matches: 8.

This clonotype occurred a few times. The chain uses TRBV29-1 and TRBJ1-2, with TRBD1 identical over 7 bases. Germline V lookup: CDR1 SQVTM, CDR2 ANQGSEA. J lost 5 bases, V lost 6 bases, and 9 bases had no gene match. CDR3 length equals 13 residues. The CDR3 region has the DNA TGCAGCGTCCCCCGGGACAGAGGGTATGGCTACACCTTC. Amino acid sequence: CSVPRDRGYGYTF.

The chain recombines TRBV7-3 with TRBJ1-1, with no clear D. V lost 5 bases and J lost 0, with 7 bases in between. Per the germline V gene, CDR1 is SGHTA and CDR2 is FQGTGA. The CDR3 sequence is 13 residues long. CDR3 sequence reads: CASSRGVNTEAFF. In DNA form, the CDR3 reads TGTGCCAGCAGCCGGGGAGTGAACACTGAAGCTTTCTTT.

The rearrangement uses TRBV28 and TRBJ2-7, with 9 bases matching TRBD1. The CDR3 sequence is 15 residues long. Germline assignment: CDR1 MDHEN and CDR2 SYDVKM. Germline trimming cut 5 bases from V and 2 bases from J; bases unmatched to any gene: 7. Here the CDR3 DNA reads TGTGCCAGCAGTAGCTCGGGACAGGGCCCCTACGAGCAGTACTTC. Its translation is CASSSSGQGPYEQYF.

The chain links TRBV11-2 to TRBJ2-1; TRBD2 is a possible D gene (6 bases). Trimming took off 3 bases at V and 2 bases at J, with 14 bases between the two ends. The CDR3 spans 16 residues. In germline, CDR1 is SGHAT, CDR2 FQNNGV. CDR3 bases: TGTGCCAGCAGCTTCCTAGGGTGGGAGGCCTACAATGAGCAGTTCTTC. This translates into CASSFLGWEAYNEQFF. Full variable domain (rest looked up from reference TRBV11-2 and TRBJ2-1): EAGVAQSPRYKIIEKRQSVAFWCNPISGHATLYWYQQILGQGPKLLIQFQNNGVVDDSQLPKDRFSAERLKGVDSTLKIQPAKLEDSAVYLCASSFLGWEAYNEQFFGPGTRLTVL.

The chain has TRBV6-2 or TRBV6-3 and TRBJ1-1; 9 nucleotides align to TRBD1. The germline gives CDR1 MNHEY, CDR2 SVGEGT. Trimming at V came to 8 bases and at J to 2 bases, leaving 9 bases not matched to a gene. The CDR3 contains 15 residues. The DNA of the CDR3 is TGTGCCAGCGCAACAGGGGGCGTGATAAACACTGAAGCTTTCTTT. Protein sequence: CASATGGVINTEAFF.

The chain has TRBV3-1 and TRBJ2-1; 9 nucleotides align to TRBD1. Germline trimming cut 5 bases from V and 8 bases from J; bases unmatched to any gene: 13. Germline V gene data show CDR1 as LGHDT and CDR2 as YNNKEL (reference sequence). This CDR3 comprises 16 residues. The CDR3 DNA sequence: TGTGCCAGCAGCTCCCCCGGGACAGGGAAGGGTGATGAGCAGTTCTTC. Amino acid sequence: CASSSPGTGKGDEQFF.

The J gene is TRBJ2-1, the V gene TRBV6-2 or TRBV6-3; no reliable D call. The CDR3 is 13 residues long. Trimming cost V 8 bases and J 5 bases, with 13 bases left between them. The germline V gene encodes CDR1 MNHEY and CDR2 SVGEGT. CDR3 sequence reads: CASRSHANNEQFF. The DNA of the CDR3 is TGTGCCAGCCGGTCCCATGCGAACAATGAGCAGTTCTTC.